This is a list of T cell receptor beta chains from one sample in a study of T cell responses to AZD1222 COVID-19 vaccine. The method was immunoSEQ multiplex PCR; TCRdb's version includes in-frame clones alone and lacks a portion of them. The sample contains over 150,000 clones, about 91% of which appear only once. The sample was peripheral blood, taken on day 0 of AZD1222 vaccination. The receptor set was obtained from an adult in good health. CDR3s include the opening cysteine and the closing phenylalanine or tryptophan. The order of the fields is D gene, J gene, CDR3 length, clone size, V gene, CDR3 protein, CDR3 DNA. D genes are given only for firm matches. Some rows mark clone size as missing; the rest say once, few, many or name a class of expanded clone.

.	TRBJ2-2	14	.	TRBV11-3	CASSSTGGTGELFF	TGTGCCAGCAGCTCAACCGGAGGCACCGGGGAGCTGTTTTTT
TRBD1	TRBJ1-1	17	.	TRBV6-2/TRBV6-3	CASSWPGTGAQNTEAFF	TGTGCCAGCAGTTGGCCCGGGACAGGGGCCCAGAACACTGAAGCTTTCTTT
TRBD2	TRBJ2-4	16	.	TRBV5-6	CASSLLAGTLLNIQYF	TGTGCCAGCAGCCTTCTAGCGGGAACACTACTAAACATTCAGTACTTC
.	TRBJ1-1	13	.	TRBV7-2	CASSLPVNTEAFF	TGTGCCAGCAGCCTCCCAGTGAACACTGAAGCTTTCTTT
TRBD1	TRBJ2-1	15	.	TRBV7-3	CASSFSGTGDNEQFF	TGTGCCAGCAGCTTCTCCGGGACAGGAGACAATGAGCAGTTCTTC
TRBD1	TRBJ2-7	14	.	TRBV19	CASSLQGASYEQYF	TGTGCCAGTAGTTTACAGGGGGCCTCCTACGAGCAGTACTTC
.	TRBJ1-5	15	.	TRBV7-2	CASSLGGVGNQPQHF	TGTGCCAGCAGCTTAGGGGGGGTCGGCAATCAGCCCCAGCATTTT
.	TRBJ1-3	15	.	TRBV28	CASSLKREAGNTIYF	TGTGCCAGCAGTCTCAAGAGGGAAGCTGGAAACACCATATATTTT
TRBD1	TRBJ2-5	14	.	TRBV29-1	CSVLGTGARETQYF	TGCAGCGTTCTAGGGACAGGGGCCAGGGAGACCCAGTACTTC
.	TRBJ1-1	12	.	TRBV5-4	CASSLEVGGAFF	TGTGCCAGCAGCTTGGAGGTTGGGGGGGCTTTCTTT
.	TRBJ1-4	15	.	TRBV7-9	CASSLLTGDTEKLFF	TGTGCCAGCAGCCTCTTAACGGGGGACACTGAAAAACTGTTTTTT
TRBD2	TRBJ2-3	17	few	TRBV29-1	CSVDSTGTSHGTDTQYF	TGCAGCGTCGACTCGACCGGGACTAGCCATGGCACAGATACGCAGTATTTT
TRBD1	TRBJ1-5	15	.	TRBV5-1	CASSSGTGNNQPQHF	TGCGCCAGCAGCTCGGGGACAGGGAACAATCAGCCCCAGCATTTT
.	TRBJ1-6	16	.	TRBV5-4	CASSLKDRPTNSPLHF	TGTGCCAGCAGCTTAAAGGACCGACCCACTAATTCACCCCTCCACTTT
.	TRBJ1-3	16	.	TRBV7-6	CASSLAHRNSGNTIYF	TGTGCCAGCAGCTTAGCTCACCGTAACTCTGGAAACACCATATATTTT
.	TRBJ1-1	13	.	TRBV5-6	CASTLLDNTEAFF	TGTGCCAGCACCCTCTTGGATAACACTGAAGCTTTCTTT
.	TRBJ1-2	11	.	TRBV20-1	CSAAGQGGYTF	TGCAGTGCGGCCGGACAAGGTGGCTACACCTTC
.	TRBJ1-1	12	.	TRBV7-9	CASSLVLTEAFF	TGTGCCAGCAGCTTAGTCCTAACTGAAGCTTTCTTT
.	TRBJ1-1	13	.	TRBV7-2	CASSLRRGTEAFF	TGTGCCAGCAGTTTAAGGCGTGGGACTGAAGCTTTCTTT
.	TRBJ2-7	13	many	TRBV6-1	CASSLANSYEQYF	TGTGCCAGCAGCCTAGCGAACTCCTACGAGCAGTACTTC
TRBD1	TRBJ2-3	15	.	TRBV7-9	CASSLGTGATDTQYF	TGTGCCAGCAGCTTAGGGACAGGGGCCACAGATACGCAGTATTTT
.	TRBJ1-1	14	.	TRBV6-5	CASRPNGQNTEAFF	TGTGCCAGCAGGCCCAACGGGCAGAACACTGAAGCTTTCTTT
TRBD2	TRBJ2-7	16	.	TRBV11-3	CASSLGASGAVDEQYF	TGTGCCAGCAGCTTAGGGGCTAGCGGGGCGGTGGACGAGCAGTACTTC
.	TRBJ1-4	15	.	TRBV5-6	CASSPSGGTNEKLFF	TGTGCCAGCAGCCCCTCGGGGGGAACTAATGAAAAACTGTTTTTT
TRBD1	TRBJ1-2	14	.	TRBV19	CASMWRDSLYGYTF	TGTGCCAGTATGTGGCGGGACAGCCTCTATGGCTACACCTTC
.	TRBJ2-7	11	.	TRBV30	CAWSGTYEQYF	TGTGCCTGGAGTGGTACCTACGAGCAGTACTTC
TRBD2	TRBJ2-5	18	.	TRBV14	CASSQNLLAGGDQETQYF	TGTGCCAGCAGCCAGAACCTCTTAGCGGGGGGGGATCAAGAGACCCAGTACTTC
.	TRBJ2-7	14	.	TRBV11-3	CASSLVGRAYEQYF	TGTGCCAGCAGCTTAGTGGGCAGGGCCTACGAGCAGTACTTC
TRBD1	TRBJ2-3	12	.	TRBV27	CAIRGSTDTQYF	TGTGCCATCAGGGGGTCCACAGATACGCAGTATTTT
.	TRBJ1-6	15	.	TRBV5-1	CASSQAASRNSPLHF	TGCGCCAGCAGCCAGGCCGCCTCTCGGAATTCACCCCTCCACTTT
.	TRBJ1-4	15	.	TRBV5-4	CASSSSGARYEKLFF	TGTGCCAGCAGCTCCTCGGGGGCTAGGTATGAAAAACTGTTTTTT
TRBD2	TRBJ2-1	13	.	TRBV3-1/TRBV3-2	CASSRMGGMEQFF	TGTGCCAGCAGCCGAATGGGGGGGATGGAGCAGTTCTTC
TRBD2	TRBJ2-1	20	.	TRBV9	CASSVERASGARGSYNEQFF	TGTGCCAGCAGCGTAGAGAGGGCTAGCGGGGCGCGTGGGTCCTACAATGAGCAGTTCTTC
.	TRBJ1-6	13	.	TRBV27	CASSGAGNSPLHF	TGTGCCAGCTCCGGGGCAGGCAATTCACCCCTCCACTTT
TRBD2	TRBJ2-5	15	.	TRBV28	CASSQLGRGMETQYF	TGTGCCAGCTCGCAACTCGGGAGGGGTATGGAGACCCAGTACTTC
.	TRBJ2-1	15	.	TRBV2	CASSDPAGSHNEQFF	TGTGCCAGCAGTGACCCGGCGGGGAGCCACAATGAGCAGTTCTTC
.	TRBJ1-1	14	.	TRBV5-6	CASSLERRSTEAFF	TGTGCCAGCAGCTTGGAGCGGAGGTCCACTGAAGCTTTCTTT
TRBD2	TRBJ2-2	17	.	TRBV7-2	CASSSNWGLAPRGELFF	TGTGCCAGCAGCTCTAATTGGGGACTAGCCCCAAGGGGGGAGCTGTTTTTT
TRBD2	TRBJ2-3	19	.	TRBV3-1/TRBV3-2	CASSQEIGTSGGYTDTQYF	TGTGCCAGCAGCCAAGAGATCGGGACTAGCGGGGGGTACACAGATACGCAGTATTTT
.	TRBJ1-5	15	few	TRBV6-5	CASSRNRVGNQPQHF	TGTGCCAGCAGCCGGAACAGGGTCGGCAATCAGCCCCAGCATTTT
TRBD1	TRBJ2-1	16	.	TRBV7-3	CASSWPGQGAYNEQFF	TGTGCCAGCAGCTGGCCCGGACAGGGGGCCTACAATGAGCAGTTCTTC